Each of the 17 T cell receptor beta chains below was sequenced from the same sample in a study of siplizumab effects on memory and regulatory T cells. Using immunoSEQ multiplex PCR, the repertoire was profiled, and TCRdb retains in-frame clones only, with some absent. Of 100,000 or so clones listed, 91% are singletons. The sequenced sample was CD4+ T cells sorted from blood. Receptors were obtained from a human donor in good health.

As concerns this clone: Other DNA sequences in the sample encode the same CDR3. The V call is TRBV5-1, the J call TRBJ2-3; D ambiguous. Germline V gene lookup returns CDR1 SGHRS and CDR2 YFSETQ. The V end lost 0 bases, the J end lost 4 bases, and 0 bases lay between the germline ends. This CDR3 is 11 amino acids long. The CDR3 DNA reads TGCGCCAGCAGCTTGGCAGATACGCAGTATTTT. Its translation: CASSLADTQYF.

This chain uses TRBV4-2 with TRBJ2-5; 11 bases line up with TRBD2. The J call may be wrong; the DNA end is better matched by TRBJ2-7. CDR1 is LGHNA, CDR2 YNFKEQ, per germline. The CDR3 sequence is 15 residues long. Here the CDR3 reads CASSQLAGGTSEQYF. DNA for the CDR3: TGTGCCAGCAGCCAACTAGCGGGGGGAACCAGCGAGCAGTACTTC.

This chain joins TRBV5-6 and TRBJ2-7; D is ambiguous. Germline V gene data show CDR1 as SGHDT and CDR2 as YYEEEE. The CDR3 is made up of 11 amino acids. The V gene lost 3 bases and the J gene lost 3 bases, with 4 bases spanning the gap. CDR3 nucleotide sequence: TGTGCCAGCAGCTGGTACTACGAGCAGTACTTC. This codes for CASSWYYEQYF.

The CDR3 loop reads CASSLTGGENQPQHF. CDR3 sequence (DNA): TGTGCCAGCAGCTTGACAGGGGGGGAGAATCAGCCCCAGCATTTT. The J gene is TRBJ1-5, the V gene TRBV7-9, with 9 bases lining up with TRBD1. The germline gives CDR1 SEHNR, CDR2 FQNEAQ (reference sequence). This CDR3 is 15 amino acids long. After removal of 3 bases from V and 4 bases from J, the junction contained 4 bases not matched to a gene.

V usage is TRBV7-2 and J usage is TRBJ1-1; TRBD1 matches 7 bases. The CDR3 extends over 13 amino acids. The J segment lost 3 bases and the V segment lost 6 bases, leaving 4 bases of the junction unmatched. Germline CDR1 and CDR2: SGHTA and FQGNSA. CDR3 sequence (DNA): TGTGCCAGCAGTGGGCAGGGGGACACTGAAGCTTTCTTT. Residues: CASSGQGDTEAFF.

In the case of this clone: Other DNA variants within this sample encode the same CDR3. The chain combines TRBV10-3 with TRBJ1-1, with a possible D match to TRBD1 (5 bases). CDR1 is ENHRY and CDR2 is SYGVKD in the germline V gene. CDR3 size: 14 residues. The ends were cut back, 10 bases at V and 1 base at J, with 16 bases in the middle. The CDR3 DNA reads TGTGCCACCCGCCCCGGGGCCGGGAACACTGAAGCTTTCTTT. It yields the protein CATRPGAGNTEAFF.

The chain employs TRBV18 and TRBJ1-1; 10 nucleotides line up with TRBD1. The CDR3 runs to 18 residues. Germline values: CDR1 KGHSH, CDR2 LQKENI. V gave up 0 bases and J gave up 3 bases; unmatched junction bases: 10. The CDR3 DNA reads as TGTGCCAGCTCACCACCGGGAAGACAGGGGGCGGGGTACACTGAAGCTTTCTTT. It translates to CASSPPGRQGAGYTEAFF.

The chain links TRBV5-1 to TRBJ2-7; the D is unclear. CDR1 and CDR2 (germline): SGHRS, YFSETQ. The CDR3 consists of 12 residues. The germline V and J ends were trimmed by 3 bases and 1 base, with 5 bases remaining between them. The CDR3 nucleotides read TGCGCCAGCAGCTCCAATTCCTACGAGCAGTACTTC. Amino acids: CASSSNSYEQYF.

J is TRBJ2-3 and V is TRBV28; a possible D gene is TRBD1 (7 bases). This CDR3 contains 16 residues. The V gene lost 3 bases and the J gene lost 5 bases, with 18 bases spanning the gap. The germline V gene encodes CDR1 MDHEN and CDR2 SYDVKM. This CDR3 reads CASSFGGGAIEDTQYF. The CDR3 region has the DNA TGTGCCAGCAGTTTTGGAGGGGGCGCCATCGAAGATACGCAGTATTTT.

The chain couples TRBV27 to TRBJ2-2; D is possibly TRBD2 (7 bases). The V end lost 7 bases, the J end lost 2 bases, and 17 bases lay between the germline ends. From germline, CDR1 is MNHEY and CDR2 SMNVEV (reference sequence). The CDR3 covers 16 residues. CDR3 region: CASTLGGLFNTGELFF. The CDR3 DNA is TGTGCCAGCACCCTAGGGGGACTATTTAACACCGGGGAGCTGTTTTTT.

The gene calls are TRBV19 and TRBJ2-6, with D unclear. The germline V gene encodes CDR1 LNHDA and CDR2 SQIVND (reference sequence). Trimming stripped 6 bases from V and 1 base from J, with 13 bases between. The CDR3 has 16 residues. The CDR3 DNA is TGTGCCAGTAGCCGCCTAAAGGAATCTGGGGCCAACGTCCTGACTTTC. Translated, it gives CASSRLKESGANVLTF.

The chain uses TRBV2 and TRBJ1-5; tentative D call: TRBD1 (5 bases). The V gene lost 6 bases and the J gene lost 7 bases, with 16 bases spanning the gap. The CDR3 runs 14 residues. Germline assignment: CDR1 SNHLY and CDR2 FYNNEI. The CDR3 DNA follows: TGTGCCAGCAGCCTGGGTGGGGGGGGACAGCCCCAGCATTTT. Its translation: CASSLGGGGQPQHF.

V is TRBV5-1 and J is TRBJ2-3, with no clear D. With 0 bases removed from V and 4 bases from J, the gap between germline ends came to 12 bases. The CDR3 covers 15 residues. Germline V gene data show CDR1 as SGHRS and CDR2 as YFSETQ. The CDR3 DNA reads as TGCGCCAGCAGCTTGGCTCTCCCCTGGCCAGATACGCAGTATTTT. Its protein is CASSLALPWPDTQYF.

The chain recombines TRBV5-1 with TRBJ2-1; D ambiguous. This CDR3 has 16 residues. Germline CDR1 and CDR2: SGHRS and YFSETQ. The V end lost 4 bases, the J end lost 7 bases, and 21 bases lay between the germline ends. The CDR3 DNA sequence: TGCGCCAGCAGCCCAAGTTGGGTCCCCGGTAAGAATGAGCAGTTCTTC. Translated: CASSPSWVPGKNEQFF. The variable domain in full, with the rest retrieved from reference TRBV5-1 and TRBJ2-1, is KAGVTQTPRYLIKTRGQQVTLSCSPISGHRSVSWYQQTPGQGLQFLFEYFSETQRNKGNFPGRFSGRQFSNSRSEMNVSTLELGDSALYLCASSPSWVPGKNEQFFGPGTRLTVL.

V and J are TRBV5-6 and TRBJ1-4; 9 nucleotides line up with TRBD1. There are 16 residues in the CDR3. V gave up 4 bases and J gave up 5 bases; unmatched junction bases: 9. From germline, CDR1 is SGHDT and CDR2 YYEEEE. This CDR3 reads CASSRTGVGVNEKLFF. CDR3 sequence (DNA): TGTGCCAGCAGCCGGACAGGGGTAGGAGTGAATGAAAAACTGTTTTTT.

V is TRBV12-5 and J is TRBJ2-1; 8 nucleotides align to TRBD1. With V trimmed by 6 bases and J by 6 bases, 10 bases remained unmatched. Germline CDR1 reads LGHNT; CDR2 reads FRNRAP. There are 15 residues in the CDR3. Here the CDR3 reads CASGLLRDRSNEQFF. In DNA, the CDR3 is TGTGCTAGTGGCCTCCTCCGGGACAGGAGCAATGAGCAGTTCTTC.

The DNA of the CDR3 is TGTGCCACCAGCAGATCTGACAGAAGCACTGAAGCTTTCTTT. Residues: CATSRSDRSTEAFF. The chain has TRBV15 and TRBJ1-1; D might be TRBD1 (5 bases). This CDR3 region has 14 residues. Germline V gene sequence: CDR1 LNHNV, CDR2 YYDKDF (reference sequence). V was clipped by 2 bases and J by 4 bases, with 11 bases between them.